This TCR beta chain was retrieved from a study of T cell responses to AZD1222 COVID-19 vaccine. Second-dose intervals of approximately 4 or approximately 12 weeks were pooled. V was trimmed by 1 base and J by 0 bases, leaving 13 bases between them. The germline V gene has CDR1 SGHRS and CDR2 YFSETQ. The CDR3 covers 16 residues. This table comes from immunoSEQ multiplex PCR, and its TCRdb copy is limited to in-frame clones, with some not included. The data contain under 150,000 clones, around 90% of them seen just once; the ten biggest clones take up about 2.1%. Of note for this clone: What it recognizes is unknown.

Notes on the study in general: Within unmutated variant regions lay the reported targets of nearly half of spike-specific TCRs. Just a handful of AZD1222 recipients tested seropositive at baseline. Most donors were white British and more were female, and clonal diversity was possibly underestimated.

This TCR was recovered from an adult who received the AZD1222 COVID-19 vaccine. Here the sequenced sample was peripheral blood, taken 28 days after the second AZD1222 dose. The rearrangement links TRBV5-1 to TRBJ2-5; possible D gene TRBD1, 6 bases. CDR3 amino acids: CASSLRYWTDQETQYF. The CDR3 DNA reads TGCGCCAGCAGCTTGAGGTATTGGACAGACCAAGAGACCCAGTACTTC. Drawing the rest from reference TRBV5-1 and TRBJ2-5, the complete variable domain is KAGVTQTPRYLIKTRGQQVTLSCSPISGHRSVSWYQQTPGQGLQFLFEYFSETQRNKGNFPGRFSGRQFSNSRSEMNVSTLELGDSALYLCASSLRYWTDQETQYFGPGTRLLVL.